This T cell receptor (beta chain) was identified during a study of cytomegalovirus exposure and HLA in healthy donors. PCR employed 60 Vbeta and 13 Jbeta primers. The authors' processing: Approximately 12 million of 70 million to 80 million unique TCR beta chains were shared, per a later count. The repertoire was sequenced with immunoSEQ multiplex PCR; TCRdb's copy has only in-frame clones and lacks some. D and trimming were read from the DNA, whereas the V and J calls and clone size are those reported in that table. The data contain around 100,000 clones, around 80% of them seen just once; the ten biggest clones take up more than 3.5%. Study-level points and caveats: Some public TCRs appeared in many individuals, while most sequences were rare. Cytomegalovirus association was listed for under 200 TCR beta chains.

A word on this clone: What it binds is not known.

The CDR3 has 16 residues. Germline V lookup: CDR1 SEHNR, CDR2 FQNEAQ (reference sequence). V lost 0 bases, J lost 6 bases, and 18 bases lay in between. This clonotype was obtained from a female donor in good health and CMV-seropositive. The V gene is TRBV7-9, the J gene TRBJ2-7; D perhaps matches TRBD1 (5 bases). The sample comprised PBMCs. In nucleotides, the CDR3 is TGTGCCAGCAGCTTAGCGCGGTCCCAGGGAACTGGCGAGCAGTACTTC. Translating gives CASSLARSQGTGEQYF.